This T cell receptor (beta chain) was captured in a study of blood T cell repertoires in COVID-19. In the original workflow: Amplification with reference gene primers provided the estimates of nucleated cell counts. Method: immunoSEQ multiplex PCR; TCRdb's copy keeps in-frame clones and lacks some. The V and J calls and the clone size are those of that table, but D and trimming were determined from the DNA. The sample has 190,000 or so clones; approximately 86% are singletons. The CDR3 runs to 16 residues. V was pared by 5 bases and J by 1 base, with 18 bases between. Germline CDR1 is WNHNN and CDR2 is SYGVQD (reference sequence).

The sample was PBMCs or T cells enriched from blood (not recorded which). This TCR was recovered from a man aged 18 to 35 with acute COVID-19. The rearrangement uses TRBV10-1 and TRBJ2-7, with D possibly TRBD1 on 7 matching bases. CDR3 DNA sequence: TGCGCCAGCAGTAACACCCGGCCAGGGGGGTCCTACGAGCAGTACTTC. Its translation: CASSNTRPGGSYEQYF.